This T cell receptor beta chain was retrieved from a study of T cell changes during pregnancy in multiple sclerosis. TCRdb keeps only in-frame clones here, not all; method: immunoSEQ multiplex PCR. The sample lists 90,000 or so clones, 85% to 95% occurring once. Germline V CDR1 and CDR2: MNHNY, SVGAGI (reference sequence). This CDR3 is built from 16 residues. Trimming cost V 6 bases and J 6 bases, with 24 bases left between them. This clone appeared once. Source: peripheral blood, taken in the first trimester of pregnancy. The J gene is TRBJ2-7, the V gene TRBV6-6; D perhaps matches TRBD2 (5 bases). This TCR was recovered from a female donor in good health, enrolled as a control in a pregnancy study. CDR3 coding DNA: TGTGCCAGCAGCCGCCTCGTTGGGCCGAGGGATACCGAGCAGTACTTC. As protein: CASSRLVGPRDTEQYF.